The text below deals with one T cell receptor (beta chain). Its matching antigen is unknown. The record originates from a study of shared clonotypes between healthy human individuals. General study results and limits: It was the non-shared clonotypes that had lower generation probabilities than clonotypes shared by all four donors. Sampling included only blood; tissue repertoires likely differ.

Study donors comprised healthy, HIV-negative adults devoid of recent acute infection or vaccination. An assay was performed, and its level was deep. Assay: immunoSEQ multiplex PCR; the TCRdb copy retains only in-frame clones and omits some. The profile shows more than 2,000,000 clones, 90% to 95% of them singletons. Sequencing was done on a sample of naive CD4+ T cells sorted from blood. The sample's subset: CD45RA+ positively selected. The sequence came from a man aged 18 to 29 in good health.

This CDR3 reads CAWTRDRAYEQYF. Written as DNA, the CDR3 is TGTGCCTGGACCCGGGACAGGGCCTACGAGCAGTACTTC. The chain couples TRBV30 to TRBJ2-5; 9 bases map to TRBD1. The DNA matches TRBJ2-7 better at its end, which makes the J call doubtful. CDR1 is GTSNPN and CDR2 is SVGIG in the germline V gene (reference sequence). This CDR3 comprises 13 residues.